Below are 25 T cell receptor beta chains sequenced from a single sample in a study of control samples from healthy donors and cancer patients. Repertoires were generated with immunoSEQ multiplex PCR, while TCRdb's copy carries only in-frame clones and drops some. The table lists some 96,000 clones, approximately 95% of them singletons. Sequenced material: blood. The receptors derive from a man younger than 35 in good health.

The chain uses TRBV7-8 and TRBJ2-3; a possible D gene is TRBD1 (5 bases). In germline, CDR1 is SGHVS, CDR2 FQNEAQ. The CDR3 is 14 residues long. V shed 2 bases and J shed 5 bases, with 11 bases lying between them. CDR3 nucleotide sequence: TGTGCCAGCAGCTTAAGCCTCAGGGAAGATACGCAGTATTTT. Amino acids: CASSLSLREDTQYF.

This chain joins TRBV3-1 (or the pseudogene TRBV3-2) and TRBJ2-7; no definite D call. There are 13 residues in the CDR3. V was shortened by 6 bases and J by 8 bases, with 17 bases between the two germline ends. Germline lookup yields CDR1 LGHDT and CDR2 YNNKEL (reference sequence). Here the CDR3 reads CASSQRLQVQQYF. CDR3 sequence (DNA): TGTGCCAGCAGTCAGAGATTACAAGTGCAGCAGTACTTC.

V gene TRBV7-9 combines with J gene TRBJ1-2; TRBD1 might be the D (5 bases). This CDR3 is built from 15 residues. V was pared by 1 base and J by 7 bases, with 16 bases between. CDR1 is SEHNR and CDR2 is FQNEAQ in the germline V gene (reference sequence). Here the CDR3 DNA reads TGTGCCAGCAGCTTAGAGGGAGGGGCTCGTAGTGGCTACACCTTC. Translating it yields CASSLEGGARSGYTF. The variable domain in full, completed from reference TRBV7-9 and TRBJ1-2, reads DTGVSQNPRHKITKRGQNVTFRCDPISEHNRLYWYRQTLGQGPEFLTYFQNEAQLEKSRLLSDRFSAERPKGSFSTLEIQRTEQGDSAMYLCASSLEGGARSGYTFGSGTRLTVV.

The chain joins TRBV18 to TRBJ1-2; perhaps TRBD1 as D (5 bases). This CDR3 is built from 15 residues. The germline gives CDR1 KGHSH, CDR2 LQKENI. V lost 3 bases, J lost 0 bases, and 11 bases lay in between. The CDR3 DNA reads TGTGCCAGCTCACCTGAGCAGGGCGCTAACTATGGCTACACCTTC. Translated, it gives CASSPEQGANYGYTF. Looking up the rest from reference TRBV18 and TRBJ1-2 gives the full variable domain: NAGVMQNPRHLVRRRGQEARLRCSPMKGHSHVYWYRQLPEEGLKFMVYLQKENIIDESGMPKERFSAEFPKEGPSILRIQQVVRGDSAAYFCASSPEQGANYGYTFGSGTRLTVV.

This chain uses TRBV5-1 with TRBJ2-1, with TRBD1 as a possible D gene (6 bases). Looked up from germline, CDR1 is SGHRS and CDR2 is YFSETQ. V shed 4 bases and J shed 8 bases, with 16 bases lying between them. This CDR3 has 14 residues. The CDR3 sequence is CASSRIQGIDEQFF. The CDR3 coding sequence is TGCGCCAGCAGCAGAATCCAGGGGATCGATGAGCAGTTCTTC.

This clone was detected only a few times. This rearrangement joins TRBV7-9 to TRBJ1-1; D perhaps matches TRBD1 (5 bases). Trimming cost V 1 base and J 7 bases, with 7 bases left between them. CDR1 and CDR2 from the germline V gene are SEHNR and FQNEAQ (reference sequence). The CDR3 consists of 12 residues. DNA for the CDR3: TGTGCCAGCAGCTTAGGACAGTTTGAAGCTTTCTTT. It codes for CASSLGQFEAFF.

This clone appeared a single time. J is TRBJ2-1 and V is TRBV18; 8 positions agree with TRBD2. V trimming: 5 bases; J trimming: 6 bases; junction bases outside the gene matches: 15. This CDR3 spans 17 amino acids. Germline V gene lookup returns CDR1 KGHSH and CDR2 LQKENI. Here the CDR3 reads CASSFGLAGPLINEQFF. For the CDR3, the DNA is TGTGCCAGCTCATTCGGGTTAGCGGGACCTCTCATCAATGAGCAGTTCTTC. Full variable domain (rest looked up from reference TRBV18 and TRBJ2-1): NAGVMQNPRHLVRRRGQEARLRCSPMKGHSHVYWYRQLPEEGLKFMVYLQKENIIDESGMPKERFSAEFPKEGPSILRIQQVVRGDSAAYFCASSFGLAGPLINEQFFGPGTRLTVL.

Comment on this clone: The same CDR3 is also encoded by other DNA sequences in this sample. This rearrangement joins TRBV12-3 or TRBV12-4 to TRBJ1-2; D is ambiguous. V lost 4 bases and J lost 4, with 10 bases in between. CDR3 length equals 13 residues. The CDR3 spells CASSSTTGYGYTF. For the CDR3, the DNA is TGTGCCAGCAGTTCGACGACGGGCTATGGCTACACCTTC.

The J gene is TRBJ1-1, the V gene TRBV18; D remains ambiguous. The CDR3 loop spans 18 amino acids. Germline-derived CDR1 and CDR2 are KGHSH and LQKENI. The V end lost 7 bases, the J end lost 0 bases, and 24 bases lay between the germline ends. The CDR3 bases are TGTGCCAGCTTCACCAAGGAGTTCAATAACCCTATGAACACTGAAGCTTTCTTT. Protein: CASFTKEFNNPMNTEAFF.

V usage is TRBV9 and J usage is TRBJ2-1; either TRBD1 or TRBD2 may fit D (5 bases each). The germline CDR1 and CDR2 sequences are SGDLS and YYNGEE. Deletions cut 3 bases from V and 4 bases from J, with 8 bases between. The CDR3 consists of 13 residues. CDR3 nucleotide sequence: TGTGCCAGCAGCGCCGGGGCGTACAATGAGCAGTTCTTC. It translates to CASSAGAYNEQFF.

This sequence joins TRBV5-1 and TRBJ1-5; 7 nucleotides align to TRBD1. J lost 7 bases, V lost 4 bases, and 11 bases had no gene match. The CDR3 is 15 amino acids. From germline, CDR1 is SGHRS and CDR2 YFSETQ. The CDR3 is CASSPAGTVGQPQHF. The CDR3 DNA follows: TGCGCCAGCAGCCCGGCCGGGACAGTGGGACAGCCCCAGCATTTT.

The V gene is TRBV7-9, the J gene TRBJ2-3; D call uncertain. V was shortened by 5 bases and J by 6 bases, with 18 bases between the two germline ends. Per the germline V gene, CDR1 is SEHNR and CDR2 is FQNEAQ (reference sequence). This CDR3 region has 15 residues. The CDR3 bases are TGTGCCAGCAGCGCTCCCGGGCCCCACGCGGATACGCAGTATTTT. Encoded protein: CASSAPGPHADTQYF.

CDR3 amino acids: CAWSVSNYNEQFF. CDR3 sequence (DNA): TGTGCCTGGAGTGTGTCAAATTACAATGAGCAGTTCTTC. V usage is TRBV30 and J usage is TRBJ2-1; D is unresolved. The CDR3 has 13 residues. Trimming took off 0 bases at V and 4 bases at J, with 7 bases between the two ends. Germline CDR1 is GTSNPN and CDR2 is SVGIG (reference sequence).

The chain uses TRBV18 and TRBJ2-2; D gene unclear. The CDR3 runs to 15 residues. The V and J ends lost 0 bases and 7 bases respectively, with 12 bases between them. Germline CDR1 is KGHSH and CDR2 is LQKENI. The CDR3 nucleotides are TGTGCCAGCTCACCACCGGTGGTAGCTAGCGGGGAGCTGTTTTTT. It yields the protein CASSPPVVASGELFF.

V is TRBV30 and J is TRBJ1-2, with D hard to call. Trimming removed 5 bases from V and 8 bases from J, with 15 bases in between. This CDR3 has 12 residues. In germline, CDR1 is GTSNPN, CDR2 SVGIG (reference sequence). Here the CDR3 DNA reads TGTGCCTGGGGATACCCATATCCGGGCTACACCTTC. Protein: CAWGYPYPGYTF.

The chain employs TRBV4-1 and TRBJ1-4; D may be TRBD1 (6 bases). CDR1 and CDR2 (germline): MGHRA, YSYEKL. The germline V and J ends were trimmed by 5 bases and 4 bases, with 17 bases remaining between them. The CDR3 consists of 16 residues. In DNA form, the CDR3 reads TGCGCCAGCAGCGCCTACCAGGGGCCTGGTAATGAAAAACTGTTTTTT. Its protein is CASSAYQGPGNEKLFF.

This chain connects TRBV12-2 to TRBJ1-3; the D call TRBD1 from the table was never checked on the DNA. TRBV12-2 is termed a pseudogene. This CDR3 is 14 amino acids long. The DNA for the CDR3 is TGTGCAACCGCAGGGGGGCGCTCTGGAAACACCATATATTTT. It is translated as CATAGGRSGNTIYF.

V and J are TRBV2 and TRBJ1-2; 8 bases line up with TRBD1. Germline loops: CDR1 SNHLY, CDR2 FYNNEI. The V and J ends lost 2 bases and 1 base, in that order; junction bases with no gene match: 0. This CDR3 region has 14 residues. In nucleotides, the CDR3 is TGTGCCAGCAGTGAAACAGGGGGTAACTATGGCTACACCTTC. It is translated as CASSETGGNYGYTF. Full variable domain (missing parts from reference TRBV2 and TRBJ1-2): EPEVTQTPSHQVTQMGQEVILRCVPISNHLYFYWYRQILGQKVEFLVSFYNNEISEKSEIFDDQFSVERPDGSNFTLKIRSTKLEDSAMYFCASSETGGNYGYTFGSGTRLTVV.

The chain employs TRBV2 and TRBJ2-7, with D possibly TRBD1 on 5 matching bases. The germline V gene encodes CDR1 SNHLY and CDR2 FYNNEI. The CDR3 runs to 14 residues. V shed 2 bases and J shed 0 bases, with 8 bases lying between them. Here the CDR3 reads CASSEPDSSYEQYF. CDR3 in DNA: TGTGCCAGCAGTGAACCCGACAGCTCCTACGAGCAGTACTTC. Combining the CDR3 with reference TRBV2 and TRBJ2-7 gives the whole variable domain EPEVTQTPSHQVTQMGQEVILRCVPISNHLYFYWYRQILGQKVEFLVSFYNNEISEKSEIFDDQFSVERPDGSNFTLKIRSTKLEDSAMYFCASSEPDSSYEQYFGPGTRLTVT.

The chain has TRBV10-3 and TRBJ2-1, with 9 bases matching TRBD2. The trim removed 5 bases at V and 7 bases at J, leaving 6 bases unmatched. CDR1 and CDR2 (germline): ENHRY, SYGVKD. The CDR3 is made up of 14 amino acids. CDR3 in DNA: TGTGCCATCAGTCGGACTAGCGAGGGGAATGAGCAGTTCTTC. This translates into CAISRTSEGNEQFF.

The chain carries TRBV9 and TRBJ1-5; 7 nucleotides align to TRBD1. Looked up from germline, CDR1 is SGDLS and CDR2 is YYNGEE. CDR3 length equals 14 residues. V trimming: 3 bases; J trimming: 2 bases; junction bases outside the gene matches: 2. The CDR3 DNA is TGTGCCAGCAGCGCAGGGACAGGCAATCAGCCCCAGCATTTT. Translated, it gives CASSAGTGNQPQHF.

This clone was recorded a few times. V usage is TRBV12-3 or TRBV12-4 and J usage is TRBJ2-7; D unresolved. With 6 bases removed from V and 5 bases from J, the gap between germline ends came to 14 bases. CDR3 size: 13 residues. This CDR3 is CASRNSHGDEQYF. CDR3 sequence (DNA): TGTGCCAGCAGGAATTCTCATGGGGACGAGCAGTACTTC.

The chain is built from TRBV9 and TRBJ2-3; D is unresolved. The CDR3 is 12 residues long. V was pared by 2 bases and J by 10 bases, with 11 bases between. Germline V gene data show CDR1 as SGDLS and CDR2 as YYNGEE. This CDR3 is CASSVTSWPQYF. The CDR3 DNA reads TGTGCCAGCAGCGTTACCAGCTGGCCGCAGTATTTT.

V gene TRBV5-1 combines with J gene TRBJ1-2; 10 bases are shared with TRBD1. This CDR3 comprises 15 residues. Germline V gene sequence: CDR1 SGHRS, CDR2 YFSETQ. The V gene end was trimmed by 4 bases and the J gene end by 0 bases; junction bases not matched to a gene: 3. The CDR3, as DNA: TGCGCCAGCAGCCATGGGACAGGGGCTAACTATGGCTACACCTTC. This sequence encodes CASSHGTGANYGYTF.

The gene calls are TRBV6-5 and TRBJ1-3; D not resolved. The V end lost 6 bases, the J end lost 0 bases, and 9 bases lay between the germline ends. The CDR3 is made up of 14 amino acids. Germline-derived CDR1 and CDR2 are MNHEY and SVGAGI. The chain's CDR3 is CASSKVGSGNTIYF. CDR3 DNA sequence: TGTGCCAGCAGCAAGGTTGGCTCTGGAAACACCATATATTTT.